This T cell receptor (beta chain) was recovered during a study of read filtering for tumor transcriptome and immune sequencing. Overall study context: Patients were about 18 male and some 13 female, mean age 65.9 years, range about 40 to 85. Whole-transcriptome libraries were prepared after DNase treatment.

Details on this clonotype: A single base separates this from a much larger clone, so it may be a read error.

This library used around 400 ng RNA and molecular barcoded adaptors spanning alpha/delta and beta/gamma chains. TCRdb itself ran the reads through MiXCR, one entry per CDR3 protein. The sample lists about 24,000 distinct CDR3 sequences, 20% seen once, with roughly 16% in the top ten. Germline CDR1 is SGHRS and CDR2 is YFSETQ. V dropped 0 bases and J dropped 7; count of bases not matched to a gene: 5. This CDR3 has 14 residues. The chain recombines TRBV5-1 with TRBJ2-5; 8 bases are shared with TRBD2. This clonotype was obtained from a donor over 35 with multiple myeloma. The sample taken for sequencing was a population of CD138-negative cells sorted from bone marrow. DNA for the CDR3: TGCGCCAGCAGCTTGGTGTCTGCGGGGGGGACCCAGTACTTC. Its translation: CASSLVSAGGTQYF.